This T cell receptor (beta chain) was recorded in a study of lymphopenia after photon versus proton radiotherapy (dated by TCRdb to between 2018 and 2021). Notes on the research overall: The study compared the immunological effects of photon versus proton radiation therapy in patients with gastrointestinal tumors who developed high-grade lymphopenia. The 15 to 20 patients in the cohort had gastrointestinal tumors, were treated with either photon or proton therapy, and subsequently developed lymphopenia. The goal of the study was to describe how the two radiation modalities differ in their effects on the immune system. The study at large found these results: After the lymphocyte count nadir, repertoires from photon-treated patients showed oligoclonal expansion, particularly of CD8+ Temra cells, and this expansion drove the decline in diversity. During treatment, patients who received photon therapy lost naive T cells and TCR diversity and gained effector/memory populations, whereas patients who received proton therapy remained relatively stable. The survival association was examined only in patients who died, and the authors described better survival with proton therapy as a possibility, not as a demonstrated result. Across the cohort, a larger post-nadir drop in TCR diversity was inversely correlated with overall survival time among patients who died.

Trimming leaves V shorter by 3 bases and J shorter by 5 bases, with the junction holding 12 bases beyond the gene matches. The CDR3 contains 16 residues, cysteine and phenylalanine counted. Solely the CDR3 DNA is kept, with 48 bases framed from the first base. CDR1 and CDR2, looked up from the germline V gene (reference sequence), are LNHDA and SQIVND. The library was made by the immunoSEQ multiplex PCR assay. Alongside multiparametric flow cytometry, deep sequencing of rearranged TCR beta loci was used to profile the T cell repertoires. TCRdb took this table from immuneACCESS and kept in-frame rearrangements with V and J called. Such tables lack part of the clones; where checked against another copy, unresolved V genes explain under half of the gap, and the rest is unexplained. In this sample the table shows 160,000 or so clones, about nine tenths of which occur a single time. Of the sample, roughly 4.7% falls within the top ten clones.

Note on this clone: No cognate antigen has been identified for it. There are no base qualities to consult, and no much larger clone falls within one base.

The clonotype originates from a man aged 50 or older with gastric cancer. The sequences come from peripheral blood, collected from a patient treated with photon-based radiotherapy. The chain is made from TRBV19 and TRBJ1-1, and 7 junction bases match TRBD1. The nucleotide sequence is given as TGTGCCAGTAGTATCGGTGGTACAGGGGTTGTGACTGAAGCTTTCTTT. Translated, this is CASSIGGTGVVTEAFF.